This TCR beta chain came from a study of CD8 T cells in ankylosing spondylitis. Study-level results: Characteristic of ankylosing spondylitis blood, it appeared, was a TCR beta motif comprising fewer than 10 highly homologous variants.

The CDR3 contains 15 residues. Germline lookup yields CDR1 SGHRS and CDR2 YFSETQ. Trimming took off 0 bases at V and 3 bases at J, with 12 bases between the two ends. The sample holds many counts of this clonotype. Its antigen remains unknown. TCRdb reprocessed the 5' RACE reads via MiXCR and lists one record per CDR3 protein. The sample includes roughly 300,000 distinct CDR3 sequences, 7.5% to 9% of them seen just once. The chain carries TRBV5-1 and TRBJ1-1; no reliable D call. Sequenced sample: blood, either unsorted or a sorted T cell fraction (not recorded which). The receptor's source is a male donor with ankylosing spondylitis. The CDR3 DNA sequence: TGCGCCAGCAGCTTGGGCCTGGGAATGGACACTGAAGCTTTCTTT. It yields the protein CASSLGLGMDTEAFF. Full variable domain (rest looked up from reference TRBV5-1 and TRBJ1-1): KAGVTQTPRYLIKTRGQQVTLSCSPISGHRSVSWYQQTPGQGLQFLFEYFSETQRNKGNFPGRFSGRQFSNSRSEMNVSTLELGDSALYLCASSLGLGMDTEAFFGQGTRLTVV.